Each of the 15 T cell receptor beta chains below was sequenced from the same sample in a study of blood T cell repertoires in COVID-19. Only in-frame clones appear in the TCRdb table, and some are missing; sequencing was by immunoSEQ multiplex PCR. This repertoire shows fewer than 300,000 clones, 80% to 90% found once; its top ten account for approximately 10%. The sequenced material came from peripheral blood. The receptors come from a man over 45 with COVID-19, enrolled during active disease.

The V and J genes are TRBV9 and TRBJ2-2; D is possibly TRBD1 (6 bases). V shed 0 bases and J shed 7 bases, with 13 bases lying between them. This CDR3 is built from 15 residues. CDR1 SGDLS and CDR2 YYNGEE come from the germline V gene. CDR3 protein: CASSVVRGVDGELFF. CDR3 nucleotide sequence: TGTGCCAGCAGCGTAGTCAGGGGAGTAGACGGGGAGCTGTTTTTT.

This chain joins TRBV7-2 and TRBJ1-6; D is ambiguous. Germline CDR1 is SGHTA and CDR2 is FQGNSA. The CDR3 sequence is 12 residues long. Trimming pared 8 bases from V and 9 bases from J, leaving 11 bases between. The CDR3 loop is CASGREASPLHF. CDR3 nucleotide sequence: TGTGCCAGCGGACGGGAAGCTTCACCCCTCCACTTT.

J is TRBJ2-1 and V is TRBV5-8; the match to TRBD1 covers 9 bases. The CDR3 spans 14 residues. Germline V gives CDR1 SGHTS, CDR2 YDEGEE. V trimming: 7 bases; J trimming: 1 base; junction bases outside the gene matches: 3. This CDR3 reads CASGTGISYNEQFF. In nucleotides, the CDR3 is TGTGCCAGCGGGACAGGGATTTCCTACAATGAGCAGTTCTTC.

The chain recombines TRBV6-5 with TRBJ1-5; tentative D call: TRBD1 (6 bases). Deletions cut 6 bases from V and 0 bases from J, with 12 bases between. This CDR3 has 15 amino acids. CDR1 and CDR2 from the germline V gene are MNHEY and SVGAGI. In DNA, the CDR3 is TGTGCCAGCAGACTCCGGGACATTAGCAATCAGCCCCAGCATTTT. It yields the protein CASRLRDISNQPQHF.

This clone was recorded a few times. The J gene is TRBJ2-2, the V gene TRBV11-1; possibly TRBD2 for D (5 bases). This CDR3 is built from 15 residues. Germline lookup yields CDR1 SGHAT and CDR2 FQDESV (reference sequence). Trimming removed 2 bases from V and 6 bases from J, with 13 bases in between. The CDR3 nucleotides read TGTGCCAGCAGCTTAAAGGGAGCAAAACCCGGGGAGCTGTTTTTT. This codes for CASSLKGAKPGELFF.

There are a few counts of this clone. The CDR3 coding sequence is TGTGCCAGCAGCGCCCCGCAGGGGGCTGTGAGGACTGAAGCTTTCTTT. It yields the protein CASSAPQGAVRTEAFF. The chain combines TRBV9 with TRBJ1-1; 8 positions match TRBD1. Unmatched junction bases numbered 12, after V lost 3 bases and J lost 5 bases. The CDR3 runs 16 residues. Per the germline V gene, CDR1 is SGDLS and CDR2 is YYNGEE. Using reference TRBV9 and TRBJ1-1 for the parts outside the CDR3, the full variable domain is DSGVTQTPKHLITATGQRVTLRCSPRSGDLSVYWYQQSLDQGLQFLIQYYNGEERAKGNILERFSAQQFPDLHSELNLSSLELGDSALYFCASSAPQGAVRTEAFFGQGTRLTVV.

J is TRBJ2-4 and V is TRBV30; 7 positions agree with TRBD1. V dropped 2 bases and J dropped 0; count of bases not matched to a gene: 16. The CDR3 has 19 amino acids. In germline, CDR1 is GTSNPN, CDR2 SVGIG (reference sequence). Written as DNA, the CDR3 is TGTGCCTGGAGTCCCCCGGGACAGACCCTCCCCCTAGCCAAAAACATTCAGTACTTC. Protein product: CAWSPPGQTLPLAKNIQYF.

The chain is built from TRBV19 and TRBJ1-5; D gene ambiguous. CDR1 and CDR2 from the germline V gene are LNHDA and SQIVND (reference sequence). The CDR3 loop spans 13 amino acids. The V and J ends lost 5 bases and 4 bases respectively, with 9 bases between them. The CDR3 reads CASSVLINQPQHF. The CDR3 nucleotides read TGTGCCAGTAGTGTCCTTATTAATCAGCCCCAGCATTTT.

The rearrangement links TRBV5-6 to TRBJ1-4; tentative D call: TRBD1 (6 bases). Trimming pared 4 bases from V and 5 bases from J, leaving 15 bases between. This CDR3 has 15 residues. In germline, CDR1 is SGHDT, CDR2 YYEEEE. This chain's CDR3 is CASSPAGTPNEKLFF. CDR3 nucleotides: TGTGCCAGCAGCCCGGCCGGGACACCGAATGAAAAACTGTTTTTT.

Comment on this clone: Other nucleotide sequences from this sample produce the same CDR3. The chain couples TRBV11-3 to TRBJ2-1; 7 bases are shared with TRBD2. Unmatched junction bases numbered 4, after V lost 6 bases and J lost 2 bases. Per germline, CDR1 SGHNT and CDR2 YENEEA. This CDR3 is 14 amino acids long. The CDR3 sequence is CASSSGLAYNEQFF. Written as DNA, the CDR3 is TGTGCCAGCAGTTCCGGACTAGCCTACAATGAGCAGTTCTTC.

Here the CDR3 reads CAWSPSQYNYGYTF. The CDR3 nucleotides are TGTGCCTGGAGTCCCTCACAGTATAACTATGGCTACACCTTC. The gene calls are TRBV30 and TRBJ1-2; D remains ambiguous. CDR3 length equals 14 residues. The germline V and J ends were trimmed by 2 bases and 1 base, with 11 bases remaining between them. Germline CDR1 GTSNPN, CDR2 SVGIG (reference sequence).

The rearrangement uses TRBV5-1 and TRBJ2-2; 8 positions match TRBD2. Germline V gives CDR1 SGHRS, CDR2 YFSETQ. Germline trimming cut 7 bases from V and 2 bases from J; bases unmatched to any gene: 4. CDR3 length equals 14 residues. The CDR3 bases are TGCGCCAGCGGGGTAGCGGGAAACACCGGGGAGCTGTTTTTT. Encoded protein: CASGVAGNTGELFF.

The chain links TRBV7-8 to TRBJ1-5; TRBD1 agrees at 8 bases. V was clipped by 4 bases and J by 0 bases; unmatched bases: 8. The CDR3 sequence is 17 residues long. Germline V lookup: CDR1 SGHVS, CDR2 FQNEAQ. The CDR3 region is CASSSKRQGPSNQPQHF. The CDR3 region has the DNA TGTGCCAGCAGCTCAAAAAGACAGGGGCCTAGCAATCAGCCCCAGCATTTT.

The table lists this clone with a few counts. J is TRBJ2-7 and V is TRBV7-9; 9 positions match TRBD2. The V gene's germline CDR1 is SEHNR and CDR2 FQNEAQ (reference sequence). The CDR3 sequence is 16 residues long. V gave up 0 bases and J gave up 1 base; unmatched junction bases: 4. The CDR3 spells CASSLARLAGSYEQYF. The DNA for the CDR3 is TGTGCCAGCAGCTTAGCTCGGCTAGCGGGGTCCTACGAGCAGTACTTC.

The genes are TRBV18 and TRBJ2-5; a possible D gene is TRBD2 (5 bases). Germline CDR1 is KGHSH and CDR2 is LQKENI. This CDR3 has 16 residues. Trimming removed 1 base from V and 0 bases from J, with 12 bases in between. CDR3 in DNA: TGTGCCAGCTCACCACTCCCCCCGGGAAACCAAGAGACCCAGTACTTC. Translating it yields CASSPLPPGNQETQYF.